The T cell receptor beta chain under discussion was sequenced for a study of cytotoxic CD8 clonotypes in ibrutinib-treated CLL (TCRdb year 2021). For the wider study: In this cohort, about 15 patients were treatment-naive and fewer than 13 were relapsed/refractory, while about 17 had unmutated IGHV. Partial responses were observed in approximately 24 patients and complete responses in 2; after a median follow-up of roughly 72 months, remission was maintained in 14 patients and progression was observed in approximately twelve. Samples at response were collected after a median of about 12 months of treatment, with a range of roughly 6 to 36 months. On average, each sample yielded approximately 250,000 productive templates and 80,000 to 95,000 productive rearrangements. Of the roughly 90 people in the trial, approximately 26 had longitudinal samples available. Cryopreserved peripheral blood mononuclear cells were collected at three points: before therapy, at response, and at either sustained remission or disease progression. All remission and progressive disease samples were collected while patients were still receiving ibrutinib. Paper-wide results and their limitations: Sampling times were not matched between patients in sustained remission and patients whose disease was progressing, and lymph node repertoires were not examined. At baseline, clonality was higher than in age-matched healthy donors and showed a strong correlation with circulating CD8+ T-cell counts. An increase in clonality was observed at ibrutinib response, with clonality remaining stable during sustained remission and falling back toward baseline at progression. Public clonotypes were rare and either shrank or stayed stable during treatment, and the rise in clonality at ibrutinib response reflected expansion of private clonotypes.

Sample time point, as interpreted from the label and publication: progressive disease on ibrutinib. For TCR beta library preparation, roughly 2 micrograms of genomic DNA were extracted from the cryopreserved PBMCs. High-throughput TCR beta sequencing was performed on longitudinal blood samples from CLL patients receiving ibrutinib monotherapy. The patients took part in an open-label, single-center phase 2 trial of ibrutinib monotherapy. Comment on this clone: Its antigen is still unknown. Per-base qualities were not stored, and no clone one base away is much larger.

CDR1 KGHSH and CDR2 LQKENI were looked up in the germline V gene. V loses 9 bases of germline sequence and J loses 7 bases, and the interval between the two ends is 18 bases. The CDR3 starts with the cysteine, ends with the phenylalanine, and has 14 residues. Just the 42-base CDR3 DNA is kept, in frame starting at base 1. Each clonotype received, on average, about 10x coverage in deep resolution sequencing performed on a MiSeq, where the target depth lay between 1 in 1 million and 1 in 200,000 T cells. The immunoSEQ hsTCRB Kit was used to generate TCR beta libraries. The source study handled its data this way. ImmunoSEQ Data Assistant and ImmunoSEQ Analyzer were used for data analysis, and V, D and J genes were assigned according to IMGT definitions. Clonality, which ranges from 0 to 1, was calculated as one minus the normalized Shannon entropy of productive rearrangement frequencies. Only overrepresented clonotypes making up at least 0.05% of each patient's repertoire were included in the public clonotype analysis. About twelve repertoires from age-matched healthy donors, obtained from immuneACCESS, served as clonality controls. The immuneACCESS repertoire file appears here via TCRdb, limited to in-frame rearrangements. These files lack a portion of the clones; in checked studies, under half of the deficit traces to unresolved V genes, and the cause of the others is not known. That table gives V, J and clone size, and the DNA gave D and trimming. This sample holds about 270,000 clones; roughly four fifths were observed only once. The biggest ten clones account for around 6% of the sample.

The source is a human donor with chronic lymphocytic leukemia. The sequencing here drew on PBMCs, taken at disease progression, from a patient treated with ibrutinib. This chain is built from TRBV18 and TRBJ1-4, with TRBD1 as a weak D call on 6 bases. The sequenced DNA: TGTGCCAGTTCCCGGGAGGCAGGGGTTGAAAAACTGTTTTTT. Its protein product is CASSREAGVEKLFF.